In its sample, the clone carrying this TCR beta chain was seen a few times. The CDR3 is made up of 15 amino acids. With V trimmed by 6 bases and J by 3 bases, 9 bases remained unmatched. This record comes from a study of regulatory T cells in long-lasting Graves disease. Study-wide background: The antithyroid drugs taken by newly diagnosed Graves' patients had been used for under 3 months.

Combining iRepertoire HTBI primers with Arm-PCR of CDR3 regions, the authors built TCR beta libraries. TCRdb re-derived calls from the multiplex PCR reads in MiXCR, one entry per CDR3 protein. The sample lists 550,000 to 650,000 distinct CDR3 sequences, around 16% occurring once. Indicated time point: newly diagnosed GD, antithyroid drugs for less than 3 months. PBMC-derived RNA was used for the TCR library. The same sample was also studied in work on T cells in Graves' hyperthyroidism and ophthalmopathy. That source notes: HTBI primers drove first-round RT-PCR of the TCR CDR3. Blood also contained most expanded thyroid clonotypes above 0.001.

Sequencing used peripheral blood mononuclear cells (PBMCs), obtained at new diagnosis, from a patient treated with antithyroid drugs. The TCR was taken from a young man with Graves disease. The chain carries TRBV12-3 or TRBV12-4 and TRBJ1-2; TRBD1 agrees at 8 bases. CDR3: CASSPQGARYYGYTF. The CDR3 nucleotides are TGTGCCAGCAGCCCTCAGGGGGCGCGGTACTATGGCTACACCTTC.